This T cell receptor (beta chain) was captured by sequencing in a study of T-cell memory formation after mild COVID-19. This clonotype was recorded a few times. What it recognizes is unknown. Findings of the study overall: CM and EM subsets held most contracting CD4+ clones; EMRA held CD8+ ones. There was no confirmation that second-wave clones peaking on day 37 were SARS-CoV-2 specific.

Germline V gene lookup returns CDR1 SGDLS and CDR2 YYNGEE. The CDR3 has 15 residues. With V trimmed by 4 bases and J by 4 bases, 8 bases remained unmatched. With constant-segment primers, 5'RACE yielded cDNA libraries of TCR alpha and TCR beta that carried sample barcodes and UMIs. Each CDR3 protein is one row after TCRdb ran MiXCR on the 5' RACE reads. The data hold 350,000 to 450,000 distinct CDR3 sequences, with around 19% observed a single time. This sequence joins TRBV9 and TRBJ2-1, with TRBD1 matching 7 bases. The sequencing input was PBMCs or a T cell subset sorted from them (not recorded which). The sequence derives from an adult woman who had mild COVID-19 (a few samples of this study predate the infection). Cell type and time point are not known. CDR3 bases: TGTGCCAGCAGCTCCGACAGGGTAGGGTACAATGAGCAGTTCTTC. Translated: CASSSDRVGYNEQFF.